These T cell receptor beta chains were read from a single sample in a study of blood T cell repertoires in COVID-19. Here immunoSEQ multiplex PCR was the method, and the copy in TCRdb shows in-frame clones only, minus some. The data show 99,000 or so clones, 65% to 90% seen once. Material: peripheral blood. These receptors all come from an older man with acute or convalescent COVID-19. Each CDR3 is given with its conserved first and last residue. Fields, in order: V gene, D gene, J gene, clone size, CDR3 protein, CDR3 DNA. The D gene is left open where the match is weak. Clone size is stated in some rows and not others, as once, few, many or a class when expanded.

>TRBV30|.|TRBJ1-6|few
CAWSLGGRESSPLHF
TGTGCCTGGAGTCTCGGGGGGCGTGAGAGTTCACCCCTCCACTTT
>TRBV5-4|TRBD2|TRBJ2-1|.
CASSLTGGGSTYNEQFF
TGTGCCAGCAGCTTGACGGGAGGCGGGTCAACCTACAATGAGCAGTTCTTC
>TRBV5-1|TRBD1|TRBJ1-2|few
CASSRGTGGDGYTF
TGCGCCAGCAGCCGTGGGACAGGGGGCGATGGCTACACCTTC
>TRBV11-2|.|TRBJ2-4|.
CASSLVRGKNIQYF
TGTGCCAGCAGCTTAGTACGGGGGAAAAACATTCAGTACTTC
>TRBV7-9|TRBD2|TRBJ2-5|.
CASSPTSGRVKETQYF
TGTGCCAGCAGCCCCACTAGCGGGAGAGTGAAAGAGACCCAGTACTTC
>TRBV18|TRBD1|TRBJ1-6|.
CASSMDRGGSPLHF
TGTGCCAGCTCAATGGACAGGGGAGGATCACCCCTCCACTTT
>TRBV13|.|TRBJ2-5|.
CASSSTKGEETQYF
TGTGCCAGCAGCTCCACAAAGGGGGAAGAGACCCAGTACTTC
>TRBV6-5|.|TRBJ1-5|once
CASSRGQLNQPQHF
TGTGCCAGCAGTCGGGGTCAGCTAAATCAGCCCCAGCATTTT
>TRBV20-1|.|TRBJ1-1|.
CSASIMNTEAFF
TGCAGTGCTAGTATAATGAACACTGAAGCTTTCTTT
>TRBV28|TRBD1|TRBJ1-1|.
CASGTGQVNTEAFF
TGTGCCAGTGGGACAGGGCAAGTGAACACTGAAGCTTTCTTT
>TRBV5-6|TRBD1|TRBJ2-7|.
CASSFRDRTYEQYF
TGTGCCAGCAGCTTCCGGGACAGGACCTACGAGCAGTACTTC
>TRBV24-1|.|TRBJ1-5|.
CATSDPNSNQPQHF
TGTGCCACCAGTGATCCCAACAGTAATCAGCCCCAGCATTTT
>TRBV3-1/TRBV3-2|.|TRBJ2-1|.
CASSQDQGEQFF
TGTGCCAGCAGCCAAGATCAGGGAGAGCAGTTCTTC
>TRBV7-3|.|TRBJ2-4|.
CASSPMGGTKNIQYF
TGTGCCAGCAGCCCAATGGGCGGGACCAAAAACATTCAGTACTTC
>TRBV6-5|.|TRBJ2-5|few
CASSYSFFQETQYF
TGTGCCAGCAGTTACTCTTTCTTCCAAGAGACCCAGTACTTC
>TRBV11-2|.|TRBJ2-2|.
CASSLKIQAGTGELFF
TGTGCCAGCAGCCTTAAGATACAGGCGGGGACCGGGGAGCTGTTTTTT
>TRBV5-1|TRBD2|TRBJ2-7|.
CASSQGLAGVYYEQYF
TGCGCCAGCAGCCAGGGACTAGCGGGAGTCTACTACGAGCAGTACTTC
>TRBV19|TRBD1|TRBJ1-2|.
CASSIFTGGDYGYTF
TGTGCCAGTAGTATTTTTACAGGGGGCGACTATGGCTACACCTTC
>TRBV29-1|.|TRBJ1-2|.
CSVVGASEGYTF
TGCAGCGTTGTGGGGGCCAGTGAGGGCTACACCTTC
>TRBV5-5|TRBD1|TRBJ1-4|few
CASSPIPGQGKLFF
TGTGCCAGCAGCCCTATTCCGGGACAGGGAAAACTGTTTTTT
>TRBV27|.|TRBJ2-7|.
CASSLGTVSSYEQYF
TGTGCCAGCAGCCTAGGCACGGTGAGCTCCTACGAGCAGTACTTC
>TRBV28|TRBD1|TRBJ2-6|.
CAIPTGGLSGANVLTF
TGTGCCATCCCGACAGGGGGGTTATCTGGGGCCAACGTCCTGACTTTC
>TRBV7-9|.|TRBJ1-4|.
CASSPRGGDNEKLFF
TGTGCCAGCAGCCCCCGGGGTGGGGATAATGAAAAACTGTTTTTT
>TRBV5-1|.|TRBJ1-4|.
CASSLEGSGGEKLFF
TGCGCCAGCAGCTTGGAAGGGAGTGGAGGTGAAAAACTGTTTTTT
>TRBV19|.|TRBJ2-3|.
CASTPRRGSTDTQYF
TGTGCCAGTACCCCCCGCCGGGGTAGCACAGATACGCAGTATTTT
>TRBV2|TRBD1|TRBJ1-1|.
CASRTGFLAFF
TGTGCCAGCAGGACAGGGTTTTTAGCTTTCTTT
>TRBV28|TRBD1|TRBJ1-2|.
CASRPGGRVYGYTF
TGTGCCAGCAGGCCAGGGGGGCGGGTCTATGGCTACACCTTC
>TRBV11-2|.|TRBJ2-5|.
CASSSLSAQYF
TGTGCCAGCAGCTCTCTTTCGGCCCAGTACTTC
>TRBV19|.|TRBJ2-7|.
CASSHSGTLNPNAYEQYF
TGTGCCAGTAGTCATTCGGGGACACTGAACCCGAACGCCTACGAGCAGTACTTC
>TRBV5-1|.|TRBJ1-4|once
CASSPGARPPTTNEKLFF
TGCGCCAGCAGCCCTGGGGCTCGCCCACCGACAACTAATGAAAAACTGTTTTTT
>TRBV5-1|.|TRBJ2-3|once
CASSSIPGDTQYF
TGCGCCAGCAGCTCAATCCCGGGAGATACGCAGTATTTT
>TRBV5-1|.|TRBJ2-7|.
CASSLETGISEQYF
TGCGCCAGCAGCTTGGAAACAGGGATCAGCGAGCAGTACTTC
>TRBV9|TRBD1|TRBJ2-7|.
CASSVASDRAQKGEQYF
TGTGCCAGCAGCGTAGCTTCCGACAGGGCTCAAAAGGGCGAGCAGTACTTC
>TRBV2|TRBD1|TRBJ1-1|.
CASSMEGAWNTEAFF
TGTGCCAGCAGTATGGAGGGGGCATGGAACACTGAAGCTTTCTTT
>TRBV7-6|TRBD2|TRBJ2-2|few
CASSDGTRGFTGELFF
TGTGCCAGCAGCGACGGGACTAGAGGATTCACCGGGGAGCTGTTTTTT
>TRBV6-5|.|TRBJ1-2|.
CASSYSESYGYTF
TGTGCCAGCAGTTACTCGGAGAGCTATGGCTACACCTTC
>TRBV6-5|TRBD1|TRBJ1-1|.
CASRPSRGANTEAFF
TGTGCCAGCAGACCCAGCAGGGGGGCGAACACTGAAGCTTTCTTT
>TRBV19|.|TRBJ1-4|few
CASSISGANEKLFF
TGTGCCAGTAGTATTTCGGGGGCTAATGAAAAACTGTTTTTT
>TRBV5-1|.|TRBJ2-2|.
CASSLDSFTGELFF
TGCGCCAGCAGCTTGGACAGCTTCACCGGGGAGCTGTTTTTT
>TRBV24-1|.|TRBJ2-3|.
CATSDFGRGNTDTQYF
TGTGCCACCAGTGATTTTGGGCGCGGGAACACAGATACGCAGTATTTT
>TRBV11-2|TRBD2|TRBJ2-3|medium-sized
CASSLLVSGYTDTQYF
TGTGCCAGCAGCTTGCTGGTTAGCGGGTACACAGATACGCAGTATTTT
>TRBV5-4|.|TRBJ1-3|.
CASSPGTMRNTIYF
TGTGCCAGCAGCCCCGGGACAATGAGAAACACCATATATTTT
>TRBV5-1|TRBD1|TRBJ2-7|few
CASSLLGQVAYEQYF
TGCGCCAGCAGCTTGTTGGGACAGGTAGCCTACGAGCAGTACTTC
>TRBV27|TRBD1|TRBJ1-6|.
CASRRGDSSYNSPLHF
TGTGCCAGCAGGAGAGGGGACAGCTCCTATAATTCACCCCTCCACTTT
>TRBV4-1|TRBD2|TRBJ2-1|.
CASSQDNSGSGRNEQFF
TGCGCCAGCAGCCAAGATAACAGCGGGAGTGGGAGAAATGAGCAGTTCTTC
>TRBV5-4|TRBD1|TRBJ1-2|.
CASGGQGKGDYGYTF
TGTGCCAGCGGCGGACAGGGGAAAGGGGACTATGGCTACACCTTC
>TRBV5-1|.|TRBJ1-1|.
CASSPRVNTEAFF
TGCGCCAGCAGCCCTCGGGTGAACACTGAAGCTTTCTTT
>TRBV18|.|TRBJ1-2|.
CASSPSDNYGYTF
TGTGCCAGCTCACCCAGCGATAACTATGGCTACACCTTC
>TRBV20-1|TRBD2|TRBJ2-7|.
CSASPGLGELEQYF
TGCAGTGCTAGTCCGGGACTAGGGGAACTAGAGCAGTACTTC
>TRBV9|.|TRBJ1-1|.
CASSVSHGPMNTEAFF
TGTGCCAGCAGCGTAAGCCATGGGCCCATGAACACTGAAGCTTTCTTT
>TRBV25-1|TRBD2|TRBJ2-7|.
CASRGGLALHEQYF
TGTGCCAGCAGAGGAGGACTAGCTTTACACGAGCAGTACTTC
>TRBV18|.|TRBJ1-2|few
CASSPDRPGYTF
TGTGCCAGCTCACCTGACAGGCCTGGCTACACCTTC
>TRBV27|TRBD1|TRBJ2-3|few
CASSRTGGTDTQYF
TGTGCCAGCAGCCGGACAGGAGGCACAGATACGCAGTATTTT
>TRBV10-1|TRBD1|TRBJ2-2|.
CASSESRGLGTGELFF
TGCGCCAGCAGTGAGTCAAGGGGGCTAGGCACCGGGGAGCTGTTTTTT
>TRBV27|TRBD2|TRBJ2-7|.
CASSPGTSGYEQYF
TGTGCCAGCAGTCCCGGGACTAGCGGTTACGAGCAGTACTTC
>TRBV6-1|TRBD1|TRBJ1-2|.
CASSAIQGAPGYGYTF
TGTGCCAGCAGTGCTATACAGGGGGCGCCGGGATATGGCTACACCTTC
>TRBV28|TRBD1|TRBJ1-2|.
CASSLGTAYGYTF
TGTGCCAGCAGTTTAGGGACAGCCTATGGCTACACCTTC